Listed here is a single T cell receptor (beta chain). Its cognate antigen is unknown. These data come from a study of cytomegalovirus exposure and HLA in healthy donors. As for the study in general: An earlier analysis identified 110 million or so unique TCR beta sequences in approximately 190 million T cells. Study observations and caveats: In a later analysis, an Asian-associated ancestry cluster reportedly showed fewer N-insertions than the approximately 670-donor mean. Most TCR sequences were rare, but some public TCRs occurred in many donors. TCR beta V- and J-gene trimming was later associated with a missense DCLRE1C variant.

Losses at the gene ends were 6 bases for V and 7 bases for J; bases not matched to a gene: 9. The CDR3 is 15 residues long. The germline gives CDR1 LNHDA, CDR2 SQIVND (reference sequence). The PCR was carried out with 60 Vbeta primers and 13 Jbeta primers. Clones were sequenced by immunoSEQ multiplex PCR, and TCRdb holds only the in-frame ones, with some missing. This sample has over 100,000 clones, with about two thirds found just once. The sequence was obtained from a woman between 40 and 55 years old in good health and CMV-seronegative. The chain combines TRBV19 with TRBJ2-2, with 9 bases fitting TRBD1. The sample taken for sequencing was PBMCs. The CDR3 DNA follows: TGTGCCAGTAGACGCCGGGACAGGGCTTTCGGGGAGCTGTTTTTT. It codes for CASRRRDRAFGELFF.